The rows below give T cell receptor beta chains drawn from one sample of a study of cytomegalovirus exposure and HLA in healthy donors. Clones were sequenced by immunoSEQ multiplex PCR, and TCRdb holds only the in-frame ones, with some missing. The data show approximately 140,000 clones, roughly 80% seen once. The source material was PBMCs. These receptors came from a female donor in good health and CMV-seronegative. The CDR3 runs from the conserved cysteine through the conserved F or W. D genes are given only for firm matches.

d_gene	v_gene	CDR3aa
TRBD1	TRBV19	CASSPGTGEETQYF
NA	TRBV27	CASSQGPNEAFF
TRBD2	TRBV7-2	CASSPPGLLAYNEQFF
NA	TRBV4-2	CASKREDDNSPLHF
TRBD2	TRBV7-2	CASSLELRGLADTQYF
NA	TRBV6-6	CASSGSSYEQYF
NA	TRBV9	CASSPGGEWGQPQHF
TRBD2	TRBV5-4	CASSLLASGGVADTQYF
TRBD1	TRBV7-9	CASSRGQGVVNEQFF
NA	TRBV7-9	CASSQELGLTQYF
NA	TRBV18	CASSPRQASNSPLHF
TRBD1	TRBV2	CASSDETGVWQPQHF
NA	TRBV5-6	CASSLGSGSGNQPQHF
NA	TRBV7-9	CASSSAGGNRNQPQHF
NA	TRBV7-9	CASSSATGGGSDGYTF
NA	TRBV30	CAWSVLVGGGLTF
NA	TRBV6-5	CASSVTADSGNTIYF
NA	TRBV5-1	CASSPDLNEKLFF
TRBD2	TRBV6-5	CASSYRGGGRDDEQHF
NA	TRBV6-5	CASSHRQAEGYTF
NA	TRBV19	CASSIHRLSGNLREAFF
TRBD1	TRBV27	CASSRNRDRGDTIYF
TRBD1	TRBV4-1	CASSQTPGTGKRSYTF
NA	TRBV6-6	CASSRTNSYGYTF
NA	TRBV27	CASSLNFGVAAQYF
TRBD2	TRBV27	CASSSRLAGGIGDTQYF
NA	TRBV5-6	CASSLAAGTNYGYTF
NA	TRBV10-1	CASSEAVNTEAFF
NA	TRBV9	CASSPGEVNTEAFF
TRBD2	TRBV9	CASDSGGELTDTQYF
TRBD1	TRBV29-1	CSASRDSYGYTF
NA	TRBV21-1	CASPSWGAGYGYTF
NA	TRBV2	CASSETRGGHPDYGYTF
NA	TRBV2	CASSDGRGDEQYF
TRBD1	TRBV25-1	CASSELTRQGARGYTF
NA	TRBV28	CASSDRPLQPQHF
NA	TRBV10-3	CAIGVKGGNQPQHF
NA	TRBV19	CASSIGAGGEPQHF
NA	TRBV10-3	CAITPVGGPGEQYF
NA	TRBV7-9	CASSPTDYPAAYEQYF
NA	TRBV7-3	CASSPPLRGASTDTQYF
NA	TRBV19	CASSSGTVTFQETQYF
TRBD1	TRBV11-2	CASSMLDRVPYGYTF
TRBD1	TRBV19	CASSIVGRGLYEQYF
TRBD2	TRBV9	CASSALAGGPEDTQYF
NA	TRBV25-1	CASSRAGITDTQYF
NA	TRBV19	CASSSEGGRAPLHF
TRBD1	TRBV29-1	CSVEGPQGAKGYGYTF
NA	TRBV27	CASSFFETGELFF
NA	TRBV14	CASSQVPSYGYTF
TRBD2	TRBV7-8	CASSLAGGPHDNEQFF
TRBD1	TRBV6-1	CASSLQGARNIQYF
NA	TRBV20-1	CSARNREGYTF
NA	TRBV2	CASSGGRNTEAFF
TRBD1	TRBV29-1	CSVSRDRGNTIYF
TRBD2	TRBV30	CAWSETSGSSDTQYF
NA	TRBV4-1	CASSQDGGGTDTQYF